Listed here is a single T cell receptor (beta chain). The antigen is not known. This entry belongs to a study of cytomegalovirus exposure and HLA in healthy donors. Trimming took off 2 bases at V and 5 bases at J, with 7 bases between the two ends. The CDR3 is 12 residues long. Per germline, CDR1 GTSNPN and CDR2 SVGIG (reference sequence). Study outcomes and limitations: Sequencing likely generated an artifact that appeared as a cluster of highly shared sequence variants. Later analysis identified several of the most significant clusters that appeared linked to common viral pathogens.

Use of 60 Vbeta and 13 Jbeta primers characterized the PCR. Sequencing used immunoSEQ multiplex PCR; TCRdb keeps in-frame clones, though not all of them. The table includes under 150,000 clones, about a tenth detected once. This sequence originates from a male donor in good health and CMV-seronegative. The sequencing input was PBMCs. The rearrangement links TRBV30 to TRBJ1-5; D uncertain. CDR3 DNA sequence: TGTGCCTGGAGTTCGGGTTATCAGCCCCAGCATTTT. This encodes CAWSSGYQPQHF.